Following are 8 T cell receptor beta chains from one sample sequenced in a study of OX40 agonist ivuxolimab in advanced cancers. Library creation used the immunoSEQ multiplex PCR assay. Imported from immuneACCESS, the table was reduced by TCRdb to in-frame sequences with V and J called. These copies leave out some clones; in studies compared against another copy, an unresolved V gene accounts for under half, and the cause of the remainder is not known. In all, the sample holds over 95,000 clones, and 90% to 95% of those were seen once. Of the sample, around 0.3% is held by the ten largest clones. Sequenced here: CD4+ or CD8+ T cells sorted from blood, sampled in a trial of the OX40 agonist ivuxolimab. The origin of the receptors is an adult with an advanced solid tumor such as melanoma, head and neck, liver or kidney cancer.

This chain uses TRBV5-4 with TRBJ1-6, with D possibly TRBD1 on 6 matching bases. CDR3 length: 15 residues. The germline gives CDR1 SGHNT, CDR2 YYREEE (reference sequence). The ends were cut back, 1 base at V and 10 bases at J, with 15 bases in the middle. The DNA of the CDR3 is TGTGCCAGCAGCTTGCAGGGGCGGAAAAACTCACCCCTCCACTTT. Translation: CASSLQGRKNSPLHF.

This rearrangement joins TRBV9 to TRBJ2-3; no clear D gene. Germline V gene lookup returns CDR1 SGDLS and CDR2 YYNGEE. This CDR3 has 16 amino acids. V was clipped by 0 bases and J by 2 bases, with 13 bases between them. CDR3 nucleotide sequence: TGTGCCAGCAGCGTAGACAGCCCTGGGGTCACAGATACGCAGTATTTT. Translating it yields CASSVDSPGVTDTQYF. The full variable domain, in which reference TRBV9 and TRBJ2-3 provide the parts outside the CDR3, is DSGVTQTPKHLITATGQRVTLRCSPRSGDLSVYWYQQSLDQGLQFLIQYYNGEERAKGNILERFSAQQFPDLHSELNLSSLELGDSALYFCASSVDSPGVTDTQYFGPGTRLTVL.

This CDR3 reads CATKSWDSTDTQYF. CDR3 coding DNA: TGCGCCACCAAGAGCTGGGACAGCACAGATACGCAGTATTTT. The V call is TRBV5-1, the J call TRBJ2-3, with D possibly called TRBD1 or TRBD2 (5 bases each). The V end was cut by 9 bases, the J end by 0 bases, with 14 bases between. This CDR3 region has 14 residues. Looked up from germline, CDR1 is SGHRS and CDR2 is YFSETQ.

The chain has TRBV4-3 and TRBJ2-1, with D uncertain. Trimming took off 2 bases at V and 7 bases at J, with 12 bases between the two ends. The CDR3 loop spans 14 amino acids. Germline V CDR1 and CDR2: LGHNA, YSLEER. CDR3: CASSQSRLGNEQFF. For the CDR3, the DNA is TGCGCCAGCAGCCAATCCCGTCTGGGTAATGAGCAGTTCTTC.

This clone was counted once. V gene TRBV9 combines with J gene TRBJ2-3; a weak D match, TRBD2 (5 bases). CDR3 length: 14 amino acids. Trimming took 0 bases from V and 3 from J, leaving 8 bases between them. CDR1 and CDR2 (germline): SGDLS, YYNGEE. The CDR3 DNA reads as TGTGCCAGCAGCGTAGACCCGGGAACAGATACGCAGTATTTT. It specifies CASSVDPGTDTQYF.

The rearrangement joins TRBV6-1 to TRBJ2-3, with D maybe TRBD2 (5 bases). Trimming stripped 8 bases from V and 0 bases from J, with 15 bases between. CDR1 is MNHNS, CDR2 SASEGT, per germline. The CDR3 is made up of 15 amino acids. DNA for the CDR3: TGTGCCAGCCTAAAGGGAGTCAGAAGCACAGATACGCAGTATTTT. Translation: CASLKGVRSTDTQYF.

This clone was detected once. The chain combines TRBV7-2 with TRBJ1-1, with a tentative D call TRBD1 (5 bases). Germline CDR1 SGHTA, CDR2 FQGNSA. This CDR3 comprises 14 residues. V was cut by 7 bases and J by 1 base, with 13 bases left in between. This chain's CDR3 is CASTRGDSNTEAFF. Here the CDR3 DNA reads TGTGCCAGCACCCGAGGGGACTCGAACACTGAAGCTTTCTTT.

This clone has more than one count but fewer than ten. This chain connects TRBV5-8 to TRBJ1-2; 7 bases align to TRBD1. V trimming: 6 bases; J trimming: 4 bases; junction bases outside the gene matches: 9. The CDR3 extends over 14 amino acids. Germline assignment: CDR1 SGHTS and CDR2 YDEGEE. This chain's CDR3 is CASTTGQQGYGYTF. The CDR3 region has the DNA TGTGCCAGCACCACGGGACAGCAAGGCTATGGCTACACCTTC.